These T cell receptor beta chains were read from a single sample in a study of cytomegalovirus exposure and HLA in healthy donors. Using immunoSEQ multiplex PCR, the repertoire was profiled, and TCRdb retains in-frame clones only, with some absent. In the table there are 150,000 to 200,000 clones, around three quarters of which are singletons. The sequenced material came from PBMCs. Every receptor here comes from a man younger than 45 in good health and CMV-seronegative. Each CDR3 is given with its conserved first and last residue. The D gene is left open where the match is weak. A clone size is listed for some rows: how often the clone was seen (once, few, many), or a class if it is expanded.

CDR3nt	CDR3aa	v_gene	abundance	d_gene	j_gene
TGCGCCAGCAGTGTTCCGGGACAGGGAGGATTAGATACGCAGTATTTT	CASSVPGQGGLDTQYF	TRBV10-1	once	TRBD1	TRBJ2-3
TGTGCCAGCAGCAAAACCTGCCCGACAGGGGTGCAGCCCCAGCATTTT	CASSKTCPTGVQPQHF	TRBV21-1	.	.	TRBJ1-5
TGTGCCAGCAGCCGATCAGGGACAGTGAACACCGGGGAGCTGTTTTTT	CASSRSGTVNTGELFF	TRBV11-2	.	TRBD1	TRBJ2-2
TGCGCCAGCAGCCACGCAGGGGTAGAGACCCAGTACTTC	CASSHAGVETQYF	TRBV4-1	once	.	TRBJ2-5
TGCGCCAGCAGCGCAGTCCAAGAGACCCAGTACTTC	CASSAVQETQYF	TRBV5-1	.	.	TRBJ2-5
TGTGCCAGCAGCCCCGGACTAGCGGGGAGGGGAGGCACCGGGGAGCTGTTTTTT	CASSPGLAGRGGTGELFF	TRBV5-4	.	TRBD2	TRBJ2-2
TGTGCCAGCAGTTTAGGACACCTCTCTGGAAACACCATATATTTT	CASSLGHLSGNTIYF	TRBV28	.	.	TRBJ1-3
TGTGCCAGCAGTTGGGACAGGGCCTACGAGCAGTACTTC	CASSWDRAYEQYF	TRBV6-6	.	TRBD1	TRBJ2-7
TGTGCCAGCAGCGTAGTGGGGGGGCTTGGCTATGGCTACACCTTC	CASSVVGGLGYGYTF	TRBV9	.	.	TRBJ1-2
TGTGCCAGCAGCTCCGGGACAGGGGAAGAGACCCAGTACTTC	CASSSGTGEETQYF	TRBV7-9	once	TRBD1	TRBJ2-5
TGTGCCAGCAGTTTGGGGGGGTACTCCTACGAGCAGTACTTC	CASSLGGYSYEQYF	TRBV7-2	once	TRBD2	TRBJ2-7
TGTGCCAGCTCACCGGACAGGGGGAACACTGAAGCTTTCTTT	CASSPDRGNTEAFF	TRBV18	few	TRBD1	TRBJ1-1
TGCGCCAGCAGCTTGGGACAGGGATTGTACGAGCAGTACTTC	CASSLGQGLYEQYF	TRBV5-1	.	TRBD1	TRBJ2-7
TGTGCCAGCAGCGTAGGGTCTAGCGGGAGCACAGATACGCAGTATTTT	CASSVGSSGSTDTQYF	TRBV9	few	TRBD2	TRBJ2-3
TGTGCCAGTAGTCTGCTAGCGGCTAGCACAGATACGCAGTATTTT	CASSLLAASTDTQYF	TRBV19	.	TRBD2	TRBJ2-3
TGTGCCAGTAGTACGGGACAGGGCCGGTCTGGCACTGAAGCTTTCTTT	CASSTGQGRSGTEAFF	TRBV19	.	TRBD1	TRBJ1-1
TGTGCCAGCAGCTTGGACCGGGGTCGGGGTTTCTACGAGCAGTACTTC	CASSLDRGRGFYEQYF	TRBV5-4	few	.	TRBJ2-7
TGTGCCAGTAGTAGGGTAGCCAGTTGGGAGCAGTACTTC	CASSRVASWEQYF	TRBV19	.	.	TRBJ2-7
TGCGCCAGCAGCCAAGCAAGCCAGGGTTTTTACAATGAGCAGTTCTTC	CASSQASQGFYNEQFF	TRBV4-1	.	.	TRBJ2-1
TGTGCCAGCAGGAGGGATAGCAATCAGCCCCAGCATTTT	CASRRDSNQPQHF	TRBV2	.	.	TRBJ1-5
TGTGCCAGTAGTAAGGACTCCGTCGGCACCTACGAGCAGTACTTC	CASSKDSVGTYEQYF	TRBV19	.	.	TRBJ2-7
TGTGCCAGCAGCCACGCGCAGGGGGCGGGCGAGCAGTACTTC	CASSHAQGAGEQYF	TRBV7-9	once	TRBD1	TRBJ2-7
TGTGCCAGCAGCGTGGGACAGGCCCGGGTAGCTTTCTTT	CASSVGQARVAFF	TRBV9	.	TRBD1	TRBJ1-1
TGTGCCAGCAGTTATTCAGTTACAGATACGCAGTATTTT	CASSYSVTDTQYF	TRBV6-6	few	.	TRBJ2-3
TGCGCCAGCAGCCAATCAGTGAACACCGGGGAGCTGTTTTTT	CASSQSVNTGELFF	TRBV4-1	.	.	TRBJ2-2
TGTGCCAGCAGCTTGGGAGGGATGACTGAAGCTTTCTTT	CASSLGGMTEAFF	TRBV11-3	.	.	TRBJ1-1
TGTGCCAGCAGTGAGGGGGCAGGGACTGGCTACACCTTC	CASSEGAGTGYTF	TRBV6-1	.	.	TRBJ1-2
TGTGCCAGCAGTGAATTAGGCGCGGGAGATCTCTACGAGCAGTACTTC	CASSELGAGDLYEQYF	TRBV25-1	.	TRBD2	TRBJ2-7
TGCGCCAGCAGTGAAACCAGCGTCGATGGGGAGCAGTACTTC	CASSETSVDGEQYF	TRBV10-1	.	.	TRBJ2-7
TGCGCCAGCAGTGGGACTCCCACAGATACGCAGTATTTT	CASSGTPTDTQYF	TRBV10-1	.	.	TRBJ2-3
TGTGCCAGCAGTTCCCAACAGCGGGAGGGGAGGGAGACCCAGTACTTC	CASSSQQREGRETQYF	TRBV28	.	TRBD2	TRBJ2-5
TGTGCCAGCAGCGATCGACAGGGTTACACAGATACGCAGTATTTT	CASSDRQGYTDTQYF	TRBV21-1	.	.	TRBJ2-3
TGTGCCAGCAGCTTGAGGCAGGGGGACCAGACCCAGTACTTC	CASSLRQGDQTQYF	TRBV11-3	once	TRBD1	TRBJ2-5
TGTGCCAGTAGTAGTGCTAGCGGCAGCTACGAGCAGTACTTC	CASSSASGSYEQYF	TRBV19	.	TRBD2	TRBJ2-7
TGTGCCAGCAGTTCACAGGCAGGGGGCTTTGGCTACACCTTC	CASSSQAGGFGYTF	TRBV28	.	TRBD1	TRBJ1-2
TGTGCCAGCAGTGTAACGGGGACAGGGGACACTGAAGCTTTCTTT	CASSVTGTGDTEAFF	TRBV25-1	few	TRBD1	TRBJ1-1
TGTGCCAGTAGTATGCTAAGTGACTCCTACAATGAGCAGTTCTTC	CASSMLSDSYNEQFF	TRBV19	.	.	TRBJ2-1
TGTGCCAGCAGTCTACAAGGGGGGACAGAAGAGACCCAGTACTTC	CASSLQGGTEETQYF	TRBV28	.	.	TRBJ2-5
TGCGCCAGCAGCTCCCCTAGCGGGAGAGATTTAGATACGCAGTATTTT	CASSSPSGRDLDTQYF	TRBV5-1	.	TRBD2	TRBJ2-3
TGTGCCAGCACTGAGAGCGGGGGTTACAATGAGCAGTTCTTC	CASTESGGYNEQFF	TRBV6-5	.	TRBD2	TRBJ2-1
TGTGCCAGCAGCTCCCAATACACCGGGGAGCTGTTTTTT	CASSSQYTGELFF	TRBV9	.	.	TRBJ2-2
TGTGCCAGCAGCCTTGGGGGGGCCAACACTGAAGCTTTCTTT	CASSLGGANTEAFF	TRBV9	.	.	TRBJ1-1
TGTGCCAGCTCACCCCAGGGACAGGACAATGAGCAGTTCTTC	CASSPQGQDNEQFF	TRBV18	.	TRBD1	TRBJ2-1
TGTGCCAGCAGTTTATTGGGACAGGGGGATCAGCCCCAGCATTTT	CASSLLGQGDQPQHF	TRBV28	once	TRBD1	TRBJ1-5
TGCAGCGTTGTACCGCCGGTCGGAGGAACCTACAATGAGCAGTTCTTC	CSVVPPVGGTYNEQFF	TRBV29-1	.	.	TRBJ2-1
TGTGCCAGCAGCGAAACTAGCGGAAGTTGGGCCCAGTACTTC	CASSETSGSWAQYF	TRBV7-9	.	TRBD2	TRBJ2-5
TGTGCCAGCAGTTACTCCAGACAGGGATTCGGCTACACCTTC	CASSYSRQGFGYTF	TRBV6-5	.	TRBD1	TRBJ1-2
TGCGCCAGCAGCTTGGCGCGTATGGTTTTCGGGGAGCTGTTTTTT	CASSLARMVFGELFF	TRBV5-1	.	.	TRBJ2-2
TGTGCCAGCAGTTTGCAGTCTGGGGCCAACGTCCTGACTTTC	CASSLQSGANVLTF	TRBV28	few	.	TRBJ2-6
TGTGCCAGCAGGACTAGCGGGTTTTTGAGCACAGATACGCAGTATTTT	CASRTSGFLSTDTQYF	TRBV6-4	.	TRBD2	TRBJ2-3
TGTGCCAGTTCAAGGGAGATGAACACTGAAGCTTTCTTT	CASSREMNTEAFF	TRBV6-4	.	.	TRBJ1-1
TGTGCCAGTTCACCACAGGGGGCGCGCCAGCACGAGCAGTACTTC	CASSPQGARQHEQYF	TRBV2	.	TRBD1	TRBJ2-7
TGTGCCAGCTCACCGGGAGAGCCTGGCTACACCTTC	CASSPGEPGYTF	TRBV18	few	.	TRBJ1-2
TGCAGCGTTTTGCCTAGCGGGACTGAAGACAATGAGCAGTTCTTC	CSVLPSGTEDNEQFF	TRBV29-1	.	TRBD2	TRBJ2-1
TGTGCCAGCAGTTTATCCGAACCCGGTCGTGAACAGTTCTTC	CASSLSEPGREQFF	TRBV28	few	.	TRBJ2-1
TGTGCAAGTCGCTTAGTGAATCCCGGCAGGGCGAACACTGAAGCTTTCTTT	CASRLVNPGRANTEAFF	TRBV12-2	.	.	TRBJ1-1
TGTGCCAGCAGTCACGGGGGGTCTTCCTACGAGCAGTACTTC	CASSHGGSSYEQYF	TRBV6-6	few	TRBD2	TRBJ2-7
TGCGCCAGCAGTGACGGAGAGACCCAGTACTTC	CASSDGETQYF	TRBV10-1	.	.	TRBJ2-5
TGTGCCAGCATCCATGGTGGAGGGGGCAATCAGCCCCAGCATTTT	CASIHGGGGNQPQHF	TRBV28	.	.	TRBJ1-5